The entry below describes one TCR beta chain. These data belong to a study of blood T cell repertoires in COVID-19. This CDR3 has 15 amino acids. CDR1 LNHDA and CDR2 SQIVND come from the germline V gene (reference sequence). V dropped 3 bases and J dropped 3; count of bases not matched to a gene: 7. Generated by immunoSEQ multiplex PCR, the TCRdb table keeps only in-frame clones and is missing some. The table has under 150,000 clones, 80% to 90% seen once. The material sequenced was peripheral blood. The J gene is TRBJ1-1, the V gene TRBV19; 7 bases fit TRBD1. This TCR derives from a man at least 80 years old with active or convalescent COVID-19. The DNA for the CDR3 is TGTGCCAGTAGTATTAGGACAGGCGGGGACACTGAAGCTTTCTTT. It yields the protein CASSIRTGGDTEAFF.